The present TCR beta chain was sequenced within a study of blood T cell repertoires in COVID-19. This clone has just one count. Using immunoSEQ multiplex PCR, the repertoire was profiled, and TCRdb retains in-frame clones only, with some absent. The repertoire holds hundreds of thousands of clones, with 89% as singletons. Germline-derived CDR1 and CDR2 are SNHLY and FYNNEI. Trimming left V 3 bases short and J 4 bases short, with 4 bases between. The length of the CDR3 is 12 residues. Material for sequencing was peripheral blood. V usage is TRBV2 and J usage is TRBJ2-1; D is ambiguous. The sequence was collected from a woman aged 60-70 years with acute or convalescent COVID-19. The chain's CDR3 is CASSESYNEQFF. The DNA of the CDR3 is TGTGCCAGCAGTGAGTCGTACAATGAGCAGTTCTTC.